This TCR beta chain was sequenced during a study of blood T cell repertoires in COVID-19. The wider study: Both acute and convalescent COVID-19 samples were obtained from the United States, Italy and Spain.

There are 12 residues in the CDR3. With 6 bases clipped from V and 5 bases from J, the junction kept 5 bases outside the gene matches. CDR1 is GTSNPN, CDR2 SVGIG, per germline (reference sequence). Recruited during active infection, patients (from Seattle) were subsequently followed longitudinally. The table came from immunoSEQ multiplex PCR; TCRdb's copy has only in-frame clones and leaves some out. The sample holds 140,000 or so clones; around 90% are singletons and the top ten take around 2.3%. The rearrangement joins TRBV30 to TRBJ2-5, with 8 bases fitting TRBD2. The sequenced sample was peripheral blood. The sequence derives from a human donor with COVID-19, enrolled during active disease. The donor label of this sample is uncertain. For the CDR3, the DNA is TGTGCCTGCGGTAGCGGGATTGAGACCCAGTACTTC. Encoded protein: CACGSGIETQYF. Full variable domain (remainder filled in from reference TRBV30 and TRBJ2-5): SQTIHQWPATLVQPVGSPLSLECTVEGTSNPNLYWYRQAAGRGLQLLFYSVGIGQISSEVPQNLSASRPQDRQFILSSKKLLLSDSGFYLCACGSGIETQYFGPGTRLLVL.